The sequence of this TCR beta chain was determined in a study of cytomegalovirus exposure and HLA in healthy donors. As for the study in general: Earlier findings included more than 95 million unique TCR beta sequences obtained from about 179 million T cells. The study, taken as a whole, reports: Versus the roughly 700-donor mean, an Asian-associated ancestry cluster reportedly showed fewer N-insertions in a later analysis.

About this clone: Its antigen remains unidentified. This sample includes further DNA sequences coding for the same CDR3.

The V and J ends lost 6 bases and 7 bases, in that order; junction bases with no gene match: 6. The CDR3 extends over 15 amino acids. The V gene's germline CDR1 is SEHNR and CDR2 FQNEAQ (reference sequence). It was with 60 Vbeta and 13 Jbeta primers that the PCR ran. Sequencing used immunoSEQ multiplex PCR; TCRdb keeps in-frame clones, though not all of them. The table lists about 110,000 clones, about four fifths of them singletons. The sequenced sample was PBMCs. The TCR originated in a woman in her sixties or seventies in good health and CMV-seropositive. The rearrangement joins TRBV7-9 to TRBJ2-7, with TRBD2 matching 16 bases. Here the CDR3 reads CASRPGLAGGSEQYF. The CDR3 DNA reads TGTGCCAGCAGACCGGGACTAGCGGGGGGGTCTGAGCAGTACTTC.